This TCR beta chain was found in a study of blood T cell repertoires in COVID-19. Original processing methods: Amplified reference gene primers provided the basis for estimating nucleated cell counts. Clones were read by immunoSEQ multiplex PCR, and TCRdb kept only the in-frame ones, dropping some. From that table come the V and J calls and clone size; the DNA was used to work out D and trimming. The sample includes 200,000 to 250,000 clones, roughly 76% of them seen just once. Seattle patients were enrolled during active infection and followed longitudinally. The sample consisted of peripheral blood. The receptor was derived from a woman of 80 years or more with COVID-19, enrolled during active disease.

The CDR3 is CASSQGGTSGRFYEQYF. The CDR3 coding sequence is TGCGCCAGCAGCCAAGGGGGGACTAGCGGGAGGTTCTACGAGCAGTACTTC. The chain recombines TRBV4-3 with TRBJ2-7, with TRBD2 matching over 15 bases. With 1 base clipped from V and 3 bases from J, the junction kept 4 bases outside the gene matches. The CDR3 is 17 residues long. The germline V gene has CDR1 LGHNA and CDR2 YSLEER.